These 27 T cell receptor beta chains were all obtained from the same sample, sequenced in a study of shared clonotypes between healthy human individuals. Using immunoSEQ multiplex PCR, the repertoire was profiled, and TCRdb retains in-frame clones only, with some absent. Here the sample spans under 1,900,000 clones, just under 99% being singletons. Sequencing input: naive CD4+ T cells sorted from blood. The subset here: CD45RA+ positively selected. All receptors come from a man younger than 45 in good health.

The V gene is TRBV10-3, the J gene TRBJ2-7; D remains ambiguous. Germline CDR1 ENHRY, CDR2 SYGVKD. This CDR3 has 11 amino acids. V was shortened by 4 bases and J by 2 bases, with 3 bases between the two germline ends. The CDR3 is CAISGAYEQYF. In DNA form, the CDR3 reads TGTGCCATCAGTGGGGCCTACGAGCAGTACTTC.

CDR3 loop: CASSQAITGRGNEQFF. DNA for the CDR3: TGCGCCAGCAGCCAAGCGATAACAGGGAGGGGCAATGAGCAGTTCTTC. The J gene is TRBJ2-1, the V gene TRBV4-3; D possibly corresponds to TRBD2 (7 bases). The CDR3 runs to 16 residues. The V end lost 1 base, the J end lost 6 bases, and 16 bases lay between the germline ends. The germline gives CDR1 LGHNA, CDR2 YSLEER.

The J gene is TRBJ2-3, the V gene TRBV4-1; unclear D gene. Trimming removed 0 bases at V and 5 bases at J, with 9 bases between. The CDR3 runs to 14 residues. Germline V gives CDR1 MGHRA, CDR2 YSYEKL. The CDR3 loop is CASSQDQVGDTQYF. CDR3 nucleotides: TGCGCCAGCAGCCAAGATCAAGTCGGAGATACGCAGTATTTT.

The chain uses TRBV6-5 and TRBJ1-1; D unclear. Trimming removed 1 base at V and 6 bases at J, with 18 bases between. The CDR3 loop spans 16 amino acids. Germline V gene sequence: CDR1 MNHEY, CDR2 SVGAGI. CDR3 amino acids: CASSYWFSVSSSEAFF. In DNA, the CDR3 is TGTGCCAGCAGTTACTGGTTTTCTGTCTCGTCCTCTGAAGCTTTCTTT.

The chain combines TRBV7-2 with TRBJ1-2; 12 bases line up with TRBD1. Germline CDR1 and CDR2: SGHTA and FQGNSA. The J segment lost 7 bases and the V segment lost 1 base, leaving 4 bases of the junction unmatched. The CDR3 has 15 amino acids. The CDR3 sequence: CASSLVGTGGSGYTF. For the CDR3, the DNA is TGTGCCAGCAGCTTAGTAGGGACAGGGGGCAGTGGCTACACCTTC.

J is TRBJ1-5 and V is TRBV2; 9 bases map to TRBD1. V shed 4 bases, J shed 6 bases, and the junction held 7 bases outside the gene matches. Germline V gives CDR1 SNHLY, CDR2 FYNNEI. The CDR3 is made up of 15 amino acids. The chain's CDR3 is CASSGTGGWGQPQHF. DNA of the CDR3: TGTGCCAGCAGTGGCACAGGGGGCTGGGGTCAGCCCCAGCATTTT.

Worth noting for this clone: Other DNA sequences in this sample translate to the same CDR3. The V gene is TRBV5-1, the J gene TRBJ2-3; D unclear. The V end was cut by 5 bases, the J end by 0 bases, with 4 bases between. The CDR3 totals 12 residues. CDR1 is SGHRS and CDR2 is YFSETQ in the germline V gene. The CDR3 protein is CASSISTDTQYF. CDR3 sequence (DNA): TGCGCCAGCAGTATTAGCACAGATACGCAGTATTTT.

The chain employs TRBV11-3 and TRBJ2-1; weak D call: TRBD1 (6 bases). From germline, CDR1 is SGHNT and CDR2 YENEEA. The CDR3 loop spans 14 amino acids. Trimming left V 6 bases short and J 2 bases short, with 11 bases between. The CDR3 is CASSLDRAYNEQFF. The CDR3 DNA reads TGTGCCAGCAGTCTGGACAGAGCCTACAATGAGCAGTTCTTC.

Concerning this clone: In the same sample, other DNA sequences code for this CDR3. The chain employs TRBV7-9 and TRBJ2-7; D gene uncertain. The V end was cut by 5 bases, the J end by 3 bases, with 14 bases between. Germline assignment: CDR1 SEHNR and CDR2 FQNEAQ (reference sequence). This CDR3 is built from 14 residues. The CDR3 bases are TGTGCCAGCAGCCCCTCTAGGGTGAGCTACGAGCAGTACTTC. Amino acids: CASSPSRVSYEQYF. Full variable domain (outside the CDR3, taken from reference TRBV7-9 and TRBJ2-7): DTGVSQNPRHKITKRGQNVTFRCDPISEHNRLYWYRQTLGQGPEFLTYFQNEAQLEKSRLLSDRFSAERPKGSFSTLEIQRTEQGDSAMYLCASSPSRVSYEQYFGPGTRLTVT.

The chain uses TRBV7-2 and TRBJ1-2; D unresolved. Trimming left V 6 bases short and J 6 bases short, with 17 bases between. CDR3 size: 14 residues. The germline V gene encodes CDR1 SGHTA and CDR2 FQGNSA. In nucleotides, the CDR3 is TGTGCCAGCAGGCCATACCGGGCGGAACATGGCTACACCTTC. Its protein is CASRPYRAEHGYTF.

J is TRBJ2-2 and V is TRBV9, with 7 bases that match TRBD2. V was clipped by 4 bases and J by 0 bases; unmatched bases: 15. The CDR3 totals 19 residues. The germline gives CDR1 SGDLS, CDR2 YYNGEE. The CDR3 nucleotides are TGTGCCAGCAGCCCAAGGGACTACGGGAACCCCGCGAACACCGGGGAGCTGTTTTTT. Amino acid sequence: CASSPRDYGNPANTGELFF.

Comment on this clone: This same CDR3 is encoded by further DNA sequences in the sample. The chain uses TRBV7-9 and TRBJ2-1, with TRBD2 matching over 8 bases. This CDR3 is 13 amino acids long. With 2 bases clipped from V and 9 bases from J, the junction kept 3 bases outside the gene matches. The germline gives CDR1 SEHNR, CDR2 FQNEAQ (reference sequence). The CDR3 DNA sequence: TGTGCCAGCAGCTTACTCCTAGCGGGTGAGCAGTTCTTC. This codes for CASSLLLAGEQFF.

V usage is TRBV20-1 and J usage is TRBJ1-1; weak D call: TRBD1 (5 bases). The V gene's germline CDR1 is DFQATT and CDR2 SNEGSKA (reference sequence). The V end was cut by 7 bases, the J end by 5 bases, with 11 bases between. The CDR3 extends over 11 amino acids. The CDR3 region has the DNA TGCAGTGGCCCGGGACCGACTGAAGCTTTCTTT. This translates into CSGPGPTEAFF.

This chain joins TRBV7-2 and TRBJ1-1; 7 bases map to TRBD1. The germline V gene has CDR1 SGHTA and CDR2 FQGNSA. This CDR3 contains 15 residues. Trimming at V came to 5 bases and at J to 1 base, leaving 7 bases not matched to a gene. DNA of the CDR3: TGTGCCAGCAGCGTAATGGGACAGACGAACACTGAAGCTTTCTTT. Protein sequence: CASSVMGQTNTEAFF.

J is TRBJ2-1 and V is TRBV30; the match to TRBD2 covers 8 bases. With 0 bases clipped from V and 4 bases from J, the junction kept 14 bases outside the gene matches. Germline lookup yields CDR1 GTSNPN and CDR2 SVGIG (reference sequence). The CDR3 has 18 residues. In DNA, the CDR3 is TGTGCCTGGAGTGTAGGGATCCTAGCGGGTGGGGAATACAATGAGCAGTTCTTC. Residues: CAWSVGILAGGEYNEQFF.

This chain connects TRBV27 to TRBJ1-4, with a tentative D call TRBD1 (6 bases). Germline V gene lookup returns CDR1 MNHEY and CDR2 SMNVEV (reference sequence). This CDR3 contains 15 residues. Trimming removed 6 bases at V and 7 bases at J, with 18 bases between. CDR3 amino acids: CASSNAGARGEKLFF. CDR3 in DNA: TGTGCCAGCAGCAACGCGGGGGCGCGAGGTGAAAAACTGTTTTTT.

A remark on this clone: Different DNA sequences within this sample yield the same CDR3. This chain links TRBV9 with TRBJ2-5; 10 bases align to TRBD1. This CDR3 is 15 amino acids long. Germline V CDR1 and CDR2: SGDLS, YYNGEE. Trimming removed 3 bases from V and 4 bases from J; junction bases left unmatched: 6. The DNA of the CDR3 is TGTGCCAGCAGCGCTTCCGGGACAGGGGTAGAGACCCAGTACTTC. This encodes CASSASGTGVETQYF.

With regard to this clone: Within the sample, other DNA sequences also encode this same CDR3. The chain has TRBV5-1 and TRBJ2-2, with 11 bases fitting TRBD2. Germline CDR1 SGHRS, CDR2 YFSETQ. J lost 1 base, V lost 4 bases, and 3 bases had no gene match. The CDR3 is 16 amino acids. CDR3 sequence (DNA): TGCGCCAGCAGCAGCGGACTAGCGGGGAACACCGGGGAGCTGTTTTTT. It specifies CASSSGLAGNTGELFF.

The rearrangement uses TRBV4-3 and TRBJ2-1; no clear D. Germline V lookup: CDR1 LGHNA, CDR2 YSLEER. Trimming cost V 0 bases and J 6 bases, with 6 bases left between them. CDR3 length: 13 amino acids. The CDR3 loop reads CASSQDKANEQFF. Here the CDR3 DNA reads TGCGCCAGCAGCCAAGATAAAGCCAATGAGCAGTTCTTC.

For the CDR3, the DNA is TGTGCCAGCAGCCAAGTGGGACTAGCGGGGAAAAGCTCCTACAATGAGCAGTTCTTC. Translated: CASSQVGLAGKSSYNEQFF. The chain recombines TRBV4-2 with TRBJ2-1, with 13 bases matching TRBD2. The CDR3 has 19 residues. Germline CDR1 LGHNA, CDR2 YNFKEQ. J lost 0 bases, V lost 1 base, and 6 bases had no gene match.

The chain uses TRBV25-1 and TRBJ1-2; D unresolved. V gave up 6 bases and J gave up 4 bases, with 9 bases separating them. CDR3 length: 12 amino acids. Germline assignment: CDR1 MGHDK and CDR2 SYGVNS. For the CDR3, the DNA is TGTGCCAGCAGAGATGGCATCTATGGCTACACCTTC. Residues: CASRDGIYGYTF.

About this clone: The sample holds other DNA sequences that translate to the same CDR3. The chain uses TRBV5-1 and TRBJ2-3; D tentatively reads TRBD1 or TRBD2 (5 bases each). V lost 5 bases, J lost 6 bases, and 10 bases lay in between. The CDR3 consists of 12 residues. Germline V gene sequence: CDR1 SGHRS, CDR2 YFSETQ. The CDR3 DNA is TGCGCCAGCAGTAGAGGGGTTGATACGCAGTATTTT. Amino acids: CASSRGVDTQYF.

Notes on this clone: At one end the junction does not follow the germline gene, possibly because of a read error. The chain carries TRBV28 and TRBJ2-1; 9 bases fit TRBD1. CDR1 is MDHEN and CDR2 is SYDVKM in the germline V gene. The CDR3 is made up of 12 amino acids. CDR3 DNA sequence: TGTGCCAGCAGTGACCCCGGGACAGGGCTAGTCTTC. Protein: CASSDPGTGLVF.

Regarding this clone: Other DNA sequences within the sample encode an identical CDR3. CDR3 sequence: CASSVEPSYEQYF. The CDR3 bases are TGTGCCAGCAGCGTAGAACCCTCCTACGAGCAGTACTTC. The chain combines TRBV9 with TRBJ2-7, with D unresolved. Trimming removed 0 bases from V and 0 bases from J, with 4 bases in between. CDR1 is SGDLS, CDR2 YYNGEE, per germline. This CDR3 has 13 amino acids.

The V gene is TRBV28, the J gene TRBJ2-7; a possible D gene is TRBD1 (6 bases). Trimming took off 7 bases at V and 3 bases at J, with 10 bases between the two ends. Germline lookup yields CDR1 MDHEN and CDR2 SYDVKM. CDR3 length equals 12 residues. The CDR3: CASTDRDYEQYF. CDR3 sequence (DNA): TGTGCCAGCACGGACAGAGACTACGAGCAGTACTTC.

The table lists this clone with a count of one. The chain's CDR3 is CASLLAPYGNDREQYF. DNA of the CDR3: TGTGCCAGTCTCCTGGCCCCATACGGGAATGATCGCGAGCAGTACTTC. The rearrangement joins TRBV7-6 to TRBJ2-7; a weak D match, TRBD2 (5 bases). The CDR3 has 16 residues. Trimming stripped 9 bases from V and 6 bases from J, with 27 bases between. CDR1 and CDR2 from the germline V gene are SGHVS and FNYEAQ.

The gene calls are TRBV19 and TRBJ1-2, with 8 bases lining up with TRBD1. Unmatched junction bases numbered 6, after V lost 6 bases and J lost 0 bases. CDR3 size: 15 residues. CDR1 and CDR2 from the germline V gene are LNHDA and SQIVND (reference sequence). CDR3 DNA: TGTGCCAGTAGGGGTGACAGGGGAGCTAACTATGGCTACACCTTC. Its protein is CASRGDRGANYGYTF.